This T cell receptor (beta chain) derives from a study of blood T cells in healthy people across ages. Donors were systemically healthy Caucasian individuals from Russia aged roughly 6 to 95 years. Each donor gave approximately 9.1 milliliters of peripheral blood. CDR1 is ENHRY and CDR2 is SYGVKD in the germline V gene. The CDR3 is 13 amino acids. V was trimmed by 3 bases and J by 8 bases, leaving 11 bases between them. Study-wide results and caveats: Age brought a roughly linear fall in TCR beta diversity measured per million T cells. Those diversity estimates obtained from one million T cells were thought to be underestimates.

The use of a sample-barcoded 5' primer and a J-beta primer mix characterized a second PCR of about 7 to 12 cycles. TCRdb itself ran the 5' RACE reads through MiXCR, one entry per CDR3 protein. Among about 670,000 distinct CDR3 sequences listed, more than 45% were seen once. In the case of this clonotype: The antigen is undetermined.

This receptor was obtained from a woman aged 80 or older in good health. The sequenced sample was blood. The chain recombines TRBV10-3 with TRBJ2-1; D gene uncertain. The CDR3 loop reads CAISDSSMDEQFF. The DNA of the CDR3 is TGTGCCATCAGTGATAGCAGTATGGATGAGCAGTTCTTC.